This TCR beta chain was sequenced for a study of blood T cell repertoires in COVID-19. Enrollees, roughly 18 to 90 years old, lived in roughly 24 US areas. The repertoire was sequenced with immunoSEQ multiplex PCR; TCRdb's copy has only in-frame clones and lacks some. The sample holds 280,000 or so clones, 70% to 90% seen once. V lost 2 bases to trimming and J lost 2 bases, with 9 bases between them. This CDR3 has 15 amino acids. Germline lookup yields CDR1 SGHTA and CDR2 FQGTGA. The clonotype originates from a middle-aged woman who had recovered from COVID-19. This sequence joins TRBV7-3 and TRBJ2-2; D call uncertain. The sample was PBMCs or T cells enriched from blood (not recorded which). The DNA of the CDR3 is TGTGCCAGCAGCTTACAGCAGGTCAACACCGGGGAGCTGTTTTTT. As protein: CASSLQQVNTGELFF.